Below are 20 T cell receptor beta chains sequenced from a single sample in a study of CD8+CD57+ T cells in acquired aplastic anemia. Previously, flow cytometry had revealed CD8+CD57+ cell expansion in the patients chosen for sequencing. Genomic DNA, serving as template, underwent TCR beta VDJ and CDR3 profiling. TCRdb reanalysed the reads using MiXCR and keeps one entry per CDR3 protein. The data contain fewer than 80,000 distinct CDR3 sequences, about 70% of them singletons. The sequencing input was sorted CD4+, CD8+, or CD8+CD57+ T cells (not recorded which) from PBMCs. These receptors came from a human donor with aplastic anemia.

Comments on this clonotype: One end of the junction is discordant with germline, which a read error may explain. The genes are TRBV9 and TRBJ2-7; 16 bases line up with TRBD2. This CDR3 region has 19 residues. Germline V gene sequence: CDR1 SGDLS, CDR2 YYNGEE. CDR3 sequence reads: CASSATGGLAGGNTYEQYF. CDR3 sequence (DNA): TGTGCCAGCAGCGCGACTGGGGGACTAGCGGGAGGGAACACCTACGAACAGTACTTC.

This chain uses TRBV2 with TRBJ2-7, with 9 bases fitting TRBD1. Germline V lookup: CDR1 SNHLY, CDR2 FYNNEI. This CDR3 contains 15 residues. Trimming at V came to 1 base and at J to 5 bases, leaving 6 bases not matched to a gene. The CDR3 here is CASSEGGQGTNEQYF. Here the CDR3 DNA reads TGTGCCAGCAGTGAAGGAGGACAGGGGACGAACGAGCAGTACTTC.

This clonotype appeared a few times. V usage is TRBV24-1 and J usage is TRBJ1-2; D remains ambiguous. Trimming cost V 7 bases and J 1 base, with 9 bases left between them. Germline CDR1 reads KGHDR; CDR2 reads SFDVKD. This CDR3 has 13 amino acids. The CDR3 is CATSQSDNYGYTF. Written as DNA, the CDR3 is TGTGCCACCAGCCAGAGTGATAACTATGGCTACACCTTC.

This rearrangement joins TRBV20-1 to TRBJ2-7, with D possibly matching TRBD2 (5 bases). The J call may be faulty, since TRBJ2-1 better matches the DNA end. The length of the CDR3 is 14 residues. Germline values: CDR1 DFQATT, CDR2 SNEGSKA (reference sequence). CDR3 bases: TGCAGTGCTAGAGGGGAGAGCTCCTACAATGAGCAGTTCTTC. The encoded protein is CSARGESSYNEQFF.

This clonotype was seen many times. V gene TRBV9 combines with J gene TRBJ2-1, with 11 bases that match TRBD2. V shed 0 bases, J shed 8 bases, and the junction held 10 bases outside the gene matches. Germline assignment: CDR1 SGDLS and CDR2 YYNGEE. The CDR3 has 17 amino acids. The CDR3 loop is CASSVGLAGGGHDEQFF. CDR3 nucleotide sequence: TGTGCCAGCAGCGTAGGTCTAGCGGGAGGAGGTCATGATGAGCAGTTCTTC.

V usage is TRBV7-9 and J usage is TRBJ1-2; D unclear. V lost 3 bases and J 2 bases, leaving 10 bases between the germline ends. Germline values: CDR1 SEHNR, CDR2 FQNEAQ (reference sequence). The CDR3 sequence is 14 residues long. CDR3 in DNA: TGTGCCAGCAGCTTGGCTCGTATGAACTATGGCTACACCTTC. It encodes CASSLARMNYGYTF.

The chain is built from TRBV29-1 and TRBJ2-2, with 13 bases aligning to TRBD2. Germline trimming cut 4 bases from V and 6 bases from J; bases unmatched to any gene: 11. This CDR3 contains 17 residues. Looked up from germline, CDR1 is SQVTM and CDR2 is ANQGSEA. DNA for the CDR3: TGCAGCGTTGTTGGACTAGCGGGAGAAGGTCGTTCCGGGGAGCTGTTTTTT. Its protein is CSVVGLAGEGRSGELFF.

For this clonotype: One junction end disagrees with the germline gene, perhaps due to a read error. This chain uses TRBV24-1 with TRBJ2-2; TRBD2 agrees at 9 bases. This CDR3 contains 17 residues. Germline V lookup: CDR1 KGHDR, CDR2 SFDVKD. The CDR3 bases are TGTGCCACCAGTGACAGCACCTTTAGCGGGGGCACCGGGGAGCTGCTTTTT. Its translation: CATSDSTFSGGTGELLF.

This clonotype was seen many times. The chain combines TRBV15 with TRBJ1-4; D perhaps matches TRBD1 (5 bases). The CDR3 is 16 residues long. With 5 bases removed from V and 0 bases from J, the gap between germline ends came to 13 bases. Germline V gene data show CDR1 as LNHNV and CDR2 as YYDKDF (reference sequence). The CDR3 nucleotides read TGTGCCACCAGCCTCAGGGTTCTGGCAACTAATGAAAAACTGTTTTTT. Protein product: CATSLRVLATNEKLFF.

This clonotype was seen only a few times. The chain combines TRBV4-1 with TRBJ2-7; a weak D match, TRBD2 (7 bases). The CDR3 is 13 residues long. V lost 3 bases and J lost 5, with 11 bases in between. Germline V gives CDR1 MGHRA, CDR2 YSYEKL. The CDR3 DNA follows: TGCGCCAGCAGCCATTACGGGGGGCACGAGCAGTACTTC. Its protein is CASSHYGGHEQYF.

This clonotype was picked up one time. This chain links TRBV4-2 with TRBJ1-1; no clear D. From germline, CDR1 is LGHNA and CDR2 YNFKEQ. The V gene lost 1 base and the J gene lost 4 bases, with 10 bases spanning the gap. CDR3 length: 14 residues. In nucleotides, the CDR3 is TGTGCCAGCAGCCAAGTGGGAGTGCCCACTGAAGCTTTCTTT. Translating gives CASSQVGVPTEAFF.

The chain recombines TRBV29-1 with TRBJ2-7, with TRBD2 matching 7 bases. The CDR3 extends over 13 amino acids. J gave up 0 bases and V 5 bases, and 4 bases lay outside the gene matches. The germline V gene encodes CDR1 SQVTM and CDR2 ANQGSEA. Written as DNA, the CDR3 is TGCAGCGTTTGGGAGGGACCCTCCTACGAGCAGTACTTC. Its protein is CSVWEGPSYEQYF.

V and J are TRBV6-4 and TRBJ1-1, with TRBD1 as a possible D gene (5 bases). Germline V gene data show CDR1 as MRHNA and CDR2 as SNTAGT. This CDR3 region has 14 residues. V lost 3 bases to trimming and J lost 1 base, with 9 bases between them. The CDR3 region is CASSEQTGNTEAFF. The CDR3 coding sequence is TGTGCCAGCAGTGAACAAACAGGGAACACTGAAGCTTTCTTT.

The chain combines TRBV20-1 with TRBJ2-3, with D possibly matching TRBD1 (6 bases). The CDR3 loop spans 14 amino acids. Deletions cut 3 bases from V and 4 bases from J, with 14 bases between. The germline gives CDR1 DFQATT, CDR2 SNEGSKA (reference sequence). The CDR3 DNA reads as TGCAGTGCTAGGAAGCAGGGGCCTGCAGATACGCAGTATTTT. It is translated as CSARKQGPADTQYF.

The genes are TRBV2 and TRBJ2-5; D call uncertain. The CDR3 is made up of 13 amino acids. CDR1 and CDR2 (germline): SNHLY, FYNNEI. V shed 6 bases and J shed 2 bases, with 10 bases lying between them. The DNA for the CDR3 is TGTGCCAGCAGCTATACTGAGCAAGAGACCCAGTACTTC. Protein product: CASSYTEQETQYF.

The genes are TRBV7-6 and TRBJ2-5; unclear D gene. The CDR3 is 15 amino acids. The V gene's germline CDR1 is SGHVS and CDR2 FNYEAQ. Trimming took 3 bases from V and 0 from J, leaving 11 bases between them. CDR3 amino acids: CASSFSLGYQETQYF. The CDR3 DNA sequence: TGTGCCAGCAGCTTCTCTCTGGGCTACCAAGAGACCCAGTACTTC.

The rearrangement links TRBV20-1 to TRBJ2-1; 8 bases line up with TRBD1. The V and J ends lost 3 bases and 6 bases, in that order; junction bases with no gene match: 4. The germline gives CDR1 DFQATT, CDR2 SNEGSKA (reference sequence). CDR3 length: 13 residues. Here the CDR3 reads CSASNRGVNEQFF. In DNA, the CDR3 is TGCAGTGCTAGTAACAGGGGGGTCAATGAGCAGTTCTTC.

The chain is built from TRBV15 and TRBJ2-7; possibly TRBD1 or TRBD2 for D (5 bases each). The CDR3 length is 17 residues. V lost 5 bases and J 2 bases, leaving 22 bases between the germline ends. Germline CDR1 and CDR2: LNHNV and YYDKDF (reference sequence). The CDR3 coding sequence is TGTGCCACCAGCTCCAAACCCTGGGGGACCGGTGCCTACGAGCAGTACTTC. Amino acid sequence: CATSSKPWGTGAYEQYF.

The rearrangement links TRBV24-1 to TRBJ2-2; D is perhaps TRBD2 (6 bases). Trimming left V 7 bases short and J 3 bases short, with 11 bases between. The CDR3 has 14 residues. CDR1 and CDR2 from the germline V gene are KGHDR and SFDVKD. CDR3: CATRAGEDTGELFF. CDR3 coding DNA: TGTGCCACCAGGGCCGGGGAGGACACCGGGGAGCTGTTTTTT.

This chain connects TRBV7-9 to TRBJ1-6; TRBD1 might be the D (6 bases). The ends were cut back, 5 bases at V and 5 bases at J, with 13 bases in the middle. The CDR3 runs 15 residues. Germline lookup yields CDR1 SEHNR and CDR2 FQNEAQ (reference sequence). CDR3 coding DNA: TGTGCCAGCAGCGAGACAGGAGGGAATAATTCACCCCTCCACTTT. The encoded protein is CASSETGGNNSPLHF.